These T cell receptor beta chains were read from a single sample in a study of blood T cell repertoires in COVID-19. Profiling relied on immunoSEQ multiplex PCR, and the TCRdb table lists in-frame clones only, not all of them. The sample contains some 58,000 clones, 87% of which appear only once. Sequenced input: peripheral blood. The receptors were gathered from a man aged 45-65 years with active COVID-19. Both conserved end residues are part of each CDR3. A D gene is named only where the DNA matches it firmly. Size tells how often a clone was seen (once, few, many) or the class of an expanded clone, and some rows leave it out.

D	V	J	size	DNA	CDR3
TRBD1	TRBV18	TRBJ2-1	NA	TGTGCCAGCTCCTCGGGACAGGGGAACAATGAGCAGTTCTTC	CASSSGQGNNEQFF
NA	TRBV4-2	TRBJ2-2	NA	TGTGCCAGCAGCCAGCAAACGCCTAAAGGGGAGCTGTTTTTT	CASSQQTPKGELFF
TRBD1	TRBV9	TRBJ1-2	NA	TGTGCCAGCAGCCCCACAACCCCTGACAGGGGTAATGGCTACACCTTC	CASSPTTPDRGNGYTF
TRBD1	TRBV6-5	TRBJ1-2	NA	TGTGCCAGCAGGGACAGGGGCGCTAACTATGGCTACACCTTC	CASRDRGANYGYTF
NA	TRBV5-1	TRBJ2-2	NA	TGCGCCAGCAGGCTAGAGACCACGAACACCGGGGAGCTGTTTTTT	CASRLETTNTGELFF
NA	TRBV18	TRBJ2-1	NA	TGTGCCAGCTCACCACGGGGAGCGCTGGACAATGAGCAGTTCTTC	CASSPRGALDNEQFF
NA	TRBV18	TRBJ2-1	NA	TGTGCCAGCTCCCCCACATCCTTCTCCCTGAAGGCGGCCAATGAGCAGTTCTTC	CASSPTSFSLKAANEQFF
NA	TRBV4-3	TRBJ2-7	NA	TGCGCCAGCAGCCAAGATTTGCTCGGGACTTACGAGCAGTACTTC	CASSQDLLGTYEQYF
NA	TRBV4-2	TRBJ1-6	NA	TGTGCCAGCAGCCAGACACCGAACGGTAATTCACCCCTCCACTTT	CASSQTPNGNSPLHF
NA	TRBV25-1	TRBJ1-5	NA	TGTGCCAGCAGTAGGGGGAACCACAATCAGCCCCAGCATTTT	CASSRGNHNQPQHF
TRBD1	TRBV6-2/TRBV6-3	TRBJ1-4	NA	TGTGCCAGCAGTGGACCCGGGACAGGGGAAGAAAAACTGTTTTTT	CASSGPGTGEEKLFF
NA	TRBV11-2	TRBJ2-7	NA	TGTGCCAGCAGCCCCTCCTTAGTGGCAGGGGGGCGTTACGAGCAGTACTTC	CASSPSLVAGGRYEQYF
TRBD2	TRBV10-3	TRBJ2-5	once	TGTGCCGTAGGGACTACCGGAGAGACCCAGTACTTC	CAVGTTGETQYF
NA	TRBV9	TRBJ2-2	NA	TGTGCCAGCAGCGTAGGCAGGGGTACTGAAAGGGCCGGGGAGCTGTTTTTT	CASSVGRGTERAGELFF
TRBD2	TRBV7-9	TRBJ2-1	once	TGTGCCAGCAGCCGACGGACTAGCGGGAGTTACAATGAGCAGTTCTTC	CASSRRTSGSYNEQFF
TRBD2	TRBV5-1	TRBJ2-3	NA	TGCGCCAGCAGCTTTGGAAGCGGGGGGGGCACAGATACGCAGTATTTT	CASSFGSGGGTDTQYF
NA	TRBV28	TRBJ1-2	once	TGTGCCAGCAGTTTACCCCCAGGGGAGGGGAACTATGGCTACACCTTC	CASSLPPGEGNYGYTF
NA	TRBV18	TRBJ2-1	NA	TGTGCCAGCTCAATGGACTCAGGAGGCAATGAGCAGTTCTTC	CASSMDSGGNEQFF
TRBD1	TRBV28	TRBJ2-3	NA	TGTGCCAGCAGTCTTATCGGGACAGGGGGCACCGCAGATACGCAGTATTTT	CASSLIGTGGTADTQYF
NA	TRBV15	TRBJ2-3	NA	TGTGCCACCAGCAGAGGAACGGGAGTCGATACGCAGTATTTT	CATSRGTGVDTQYF
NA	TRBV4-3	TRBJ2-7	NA	TGCGCCAGCAGCCAAGAGATAACAGGCCATGCCTACGAGCAGTACTTC	CASSQEITGHAYEQYF
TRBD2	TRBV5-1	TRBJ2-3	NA	TGCGCCAGCAGCTTACTGGGGACTAGGAACAGAGATACGCAGTATTTT	CASSLLGTRNRDTQYF
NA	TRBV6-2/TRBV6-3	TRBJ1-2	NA	TGTGCCAGCAGTTACTTCCATAACTATGGCTACACCTTC	CASSYFHNYGYTF
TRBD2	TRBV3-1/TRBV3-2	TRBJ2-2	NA	TGTGCCAGCAGCCAAGATAGATCAGGACTAGCGGGGGAGCGTCCCGGGGAGCTGTTTTTT	CASSQDRSGLAGERPGELFF
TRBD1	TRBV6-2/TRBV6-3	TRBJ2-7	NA	TGTGCCAGCAACCCGTCGACAGGGCCTTACGAGCAGTACTTC	CASNPSTGPYEQYF
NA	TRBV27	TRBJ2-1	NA	TGTGCCAGCAGTTTAGCCTACTACCTCTACAATGAGCAGTTCTTC	CASSLAYYLYNEQFF
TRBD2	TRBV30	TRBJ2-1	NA	TGTGCCTGGAGTGTGGGACTAGCCCACAATGAGCAGTTCTTC	CAWSVGLAHNEQFF
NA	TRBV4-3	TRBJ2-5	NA	TGCGCCAGCAGCCAAGACCGGGAGACCCAGTACTTC	CASSQDRETQYF
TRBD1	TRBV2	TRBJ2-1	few	TGTGCCAGCAGCCTAAACAGGGGCGATGAGCAGTTCTTC	CASSLNRGDEQFF
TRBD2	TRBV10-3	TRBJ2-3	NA	TGTGCCATCAGTACTAGCGGCCCTAGCACAGATACGCAGTATTTT	CAISTSGPSTDTQYF
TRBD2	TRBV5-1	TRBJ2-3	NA	TGCGCCAGCAGCTCCGGGACTAGCGGGGGGAGCACAGATACGCAGTATTTT	CASSSGTSGGSTDTQYF